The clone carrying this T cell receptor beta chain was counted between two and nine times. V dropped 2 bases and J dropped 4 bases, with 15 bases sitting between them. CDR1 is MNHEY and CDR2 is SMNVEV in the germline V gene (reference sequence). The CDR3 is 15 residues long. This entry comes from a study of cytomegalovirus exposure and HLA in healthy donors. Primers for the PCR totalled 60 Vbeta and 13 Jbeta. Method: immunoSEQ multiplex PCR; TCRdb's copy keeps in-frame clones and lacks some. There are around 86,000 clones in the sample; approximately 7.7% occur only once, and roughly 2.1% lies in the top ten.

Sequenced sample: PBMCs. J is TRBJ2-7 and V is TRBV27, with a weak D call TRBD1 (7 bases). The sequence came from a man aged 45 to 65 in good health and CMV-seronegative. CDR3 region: CASSLQGGGFYEQYF. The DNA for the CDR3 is TGTGCCAGCAGTTTACAGGGGGGCGGTTTTTACGAGCAGTACTTC.